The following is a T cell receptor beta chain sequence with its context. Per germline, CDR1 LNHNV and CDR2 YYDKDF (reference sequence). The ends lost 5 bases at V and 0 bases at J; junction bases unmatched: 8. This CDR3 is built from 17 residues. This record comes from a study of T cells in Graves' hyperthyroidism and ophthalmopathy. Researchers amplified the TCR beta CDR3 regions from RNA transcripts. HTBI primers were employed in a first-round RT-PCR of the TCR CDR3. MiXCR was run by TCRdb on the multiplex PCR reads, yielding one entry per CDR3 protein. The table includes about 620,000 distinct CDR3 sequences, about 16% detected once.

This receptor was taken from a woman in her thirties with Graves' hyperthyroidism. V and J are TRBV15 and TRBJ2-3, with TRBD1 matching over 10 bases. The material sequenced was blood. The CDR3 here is CATSRGRQGASTDTQYF. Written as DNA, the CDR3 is TGTGCCACCAGCCGCGGAAGACAGGGGGCTAGCACAGATACGCAGTATTTT.